The T cell receptor beta chain under discussion was sequenced for a study of cytomegalovirus exposure and HLA in healthy donors. V trimming: 8 bases; J trimming: 2 bases; junction bases outside the gene matches: 8. In germline, CDR1 is MDHEN, CDR2 SYDVKM. The CDR3 runs 17 residues. Amplification used 60 Vbeta primers and 13 Jbeta primers. Some clones are missing from TCRdb's copy, which holds only in-frame ones; the method was immunoSEQ multiplex PCR. Found here are 95,000 to 100,000 clones, 75% of them singletons; the top ten hold under 11%. With respect to this clone: Its antigen is not known.

Study-level results: Being productive about 87% or about 30% of the time was typical of most TCR beta V segments in an earlier analysis. A few CMV-associated chains proved CMV antigen-specific in vitro. Most TCR sequences were uncommon, yet certain public TCRs appeared in many donors.

The rearrangement links TRBV28 to TRBJ2-6; TRBD1 matches at 11 bases. This TCR came from a man aged 50-60 years in good health and CMV-seronegative. The sample consisted of PBMCs. DNA for the CDR3: TGTGCCAGCCTTGGACAGGGGGCTACCCCTGGGGCCAACGTCCTGACTTTC. Translating gives CASLGQGATPGANVLTF.